The 19 T cell receptor beta chains below were found in one sample sequenced in a study of blood T cell repertoires in COVID-19. Assay used: immunoSEQ multiplex PCR; TCRdb lists only in-frame clones, some missing. This sample has hundreds of thousands of clones, with over 65% found just once. Sequences were obtained from peripheral blood. These receptor sequences come from a woman older than 75 with acute or convalescent COVID-19.

This clone was seen a single time. This chain uses TRBV3-1 (or the pseudogene TRBV3-2) with TRBJ2-5; 11 nucleotides align to TRBD2. Germline V CDR1 and CDR2: LGHDT, YNNKEL (reference sequence). This CDR3 comprises 16 residues. The ends lost 4 bases at V and 5 bases at J; junction bases unmatched: 9. CDR3 in amino acids: CASSLRTSGGMETQYF. The DNA of the CDR3 is TGTGCCAGCAGCCTCCGTACTAGCGGGGGAATGGAGACCCAGTACTTC.

This chain links TRBV14 with TRBJ1-2; possibly TRBD1 for D (6 bases). V was pared by 8 bases and J by 4 bases, with 26 bases between. Germline CDR1 reads SGHDN; CDR2 reads FVKESK. The CDR3 totals 17 residues. The CDR3: CASPTRVSDRNLYGYTF. The CDR3, as DNA: TGTGCCAGCCCCACGAGAGTTTCGGACAGAAACCTCTATGGCTACACCTTC.

In its sample, this clone was seen once. The chain links TRBV5-1 to TRBJ1-4; 10 nucleotides agree with TRBD1. The CDR3 has 15 amino acids. V lost 0 bases to trimming and J lost 10 bases; unmatched junction nucleotides: 6. In germline, CDR1 is SGHRS, CDR2 YFSETQ. CDR3 protein: CASSLGGTGAAKLFF. The DNA of the CDR3 is TGCGCCAGCAGCTTGGGTGGGACAGGGGCAGCAAAACTGTTTTTT.

The chain employs TRBV5-6 and TRBJ2-7; 10 nucleotides align to TRBD2. V shed 5 bases, J shed 4 bases, and the junction held 6 bases outside the gene matches. The CDR3 is 14 residues long. Germline V gene data show CDR1 as SGHDT and CDR2 as YYEEEE. In DNA, the CDR3 is TGTGCCAGCAGGAAGGCTAGCGGGAGATACGAGCAGTACTTC. Translation gives CASRKASGRYEQYF. Full variable domain (rest looked up from reference TRBV5-6 and TRBJ2-7): DAGVTQSPTHLIKTRGQQVTLRCSPKSGHDTVSWYQQALGQGPQFIFQYYEEEERQRGNFPDRFSGHQFPNYSSELNVNALLLGDSALYLCASRKASGRYEQYFGPGTRLTVT.

The rearrangement joins TRBV5-1 to TRBJ1-1; 7 nucleotides agree with TRBD1. This CDR3 is built from 15 residues. The V and J ends lost 0 bases and 5 bases, in that order; junction bases with no gene match: 7. Germline V gene data show CDR1 as SGHRS and CDR2 as YFSETQ. The CDR3 sequence: CASSLEGGARTEAFF. The CDR3 DNA is TGCGCCAGCAGCTTGGAAGGGGGCGCGAGGACTGAAGCTTTCTTT.

The chain is built from TRBV6-5 and TRBJ1-1, with D unclear. The CDR3 has 14 amino acids. The ends were cut back, 6 bases at V and 4 bases at J, with 15 bases in the middle. Germline values: CDR1 MNHEY, CDR2 SVGAGI. The CDR3 region is CASRGASLGTEAFF. The CDR3 DNA is TGTGCCAGCAGAGGAGCGAGCCTTGGCACTGAAGCTTTCTTT.

This clone was counted between two and nine times. The chain has TRBV9 and TRBJ2-7, with 9 bases aligning to TRBD1. Trimming took 4 bases from V and 7 from J; bases not matched to a gene: 9. The CDR3 is 14 amino acids. Germline V gene lookup returns CDR1 SGDLS and CDR2 YYNGEE. CDR3 residues: CASSPRQGGGEQYF. The DNA for the CDR3 is TGTGCCAGCAGCCCTAGACAGGGGGGAGGTGAGCAGTACTTC.

The V call is TRBV2, the J call TRBJ1-1; D might be TRBD1 (6 bases). Germline CDR1 and CDR2: SNHLY and FYNNEI. This CDR3 comprises 14 residues. V lost 7 bases to trimming and J lost 6 bases, with 18 bases between them. The CDR3 sequence: CASTNTGTSAEAFF. DNA for the CDR3: TGTGCCAGCACAAATACTGGGACATCAGCTGAAGCTTTCTTT.

This chain uses TRBV4-1 with TRBJ2-5; 7 positions match TRBD1. This CDR3 has 13 residues. After removal of 4 bases from V and 5 bases from J, the junction contained 4 bases not matched to a gene. Looked up from germline, CDR1 is MGHRA and CDR2 is YSYEKL. The CDR3 loop is CASSRQGSETQYF. CDR3 DNA: TGCGCCAGCAGCCGACAGGGAAGTGAGACCCAGTACTTC.

V usage is TRBV15 and J usage is TRBJ2-3, with 7 nucleotides matching TRBD2. J gave up 4 bases and V 1 base, and 5 bases lay outside the gene matches. CDR1 is LNHNV, CDR2 YYDKDF, per germline (reference sequence). This CDR3 is 15 amino acids long. The CDR3 DNA is TGTGCCACCAGCAGAGGCGGCGGGAGCGCAGATACGCAGTATTTT. Residues: CATSRGGGSADTQYF.

This rearrangement joins TRBV2 to TRBJ1-4; weak D call: TRBD1 (5 bases). The germline V gene encodes CDR1 SNHLY and CDR2 FYNNEI. This CDR3 is 15 amino acids long. Trimming took off 4 bases at V and 3 bases at J, with 12 bases between the two ends. The CDR3 region is CASSASGIANEKLFF. CDR3 in DNA: TGTGCCAGCAGTGCCTCAGGGATAGCTAATGAAAAACTGTTTTTT.

This clone was recorded only once. The rearrangement joins TRBV7-9 to TRBJ2-6, with D tentatively TRBD1 (7 bases). Trimming pared 5 bases from V and 2 bases from J, leaving 22 bases between. CDR3 size: 19 residues. Germline-derived CDR1 and CDR2 are SEHNR and FQNEAQ (reference sequence). The CDR3 nucleotides are TGTGCCAGCAGCCCTATGGGGCAGGGGGGAGGTGCTGGGGCCAACGTCCTGACTTTC. This codes for CASSPMGQGGGAGANVLTF.

J is TRBJ1-1 and V is TRBV29-1; D is possibly TRBD1 (6 bases). In germline, CDR1 is SQVTM, CDR2 ANQGSEA. V lost 1 base and J lost 11, with 14 bases in between. The CDR3 contains 12 residues. CDR3 residues: CSVEGAGVLAFF. CDR3 nucleotides: TGCAGCGTTGAAGGGGCAGGGGTCTTGGCTTTCTTT. The variable domain in full, completed from reference TRBV29-1 and TRBJ1-1, reads SAVISQKPSRDICQRGTSLTIQCQVDSQVTMMFWYRQQPGQSLTLIATANQGSEATYESGFVIDKFPISRPNLTFSTLTVSNMSPEDSSIYLCSVEGAGVLAFFGQGTRLTVV.

The chain uses TRBV3-1 (or the pseudogene TRBV3-2) and TRBJ1-5; 9 nucleotides line up with TRBD1. The CDR3 contains 16 residues. The germline V gene has CDR1 LGHDT and CDR2 YNNKEL (reference sequence). Germline trimming cut 2 bases from V and 4 bases from J; bases unmatched to any gene: 6. The CDR3 reads CASSQTLGQGNQPQHF. CDR3 sequence (DNA): TGTGCCAGCAGCCAAACCCTTGGACAGGGGAATCAGCCCCAGCATTTT.

The sample holds one count of this clone. The chain combines TRBV28 with TRBJ1-5, with TRBD1 matching over 7 bases. V dropped 7 bases and J dropped 6; count of bases not matched to a gene: 12. Per germline, CDR1 MDHEN and CDR2 SYDVKM. The CDR3 covers 15 residues. The CDR3 here is CASMLGTVSGQPQHF. The CDR3 DNA sequence: TGTGCCAGCATGCTGGGGACAGTCTCAGGTCAGCCCCAGCATTTT.

J is TRBJ2-2 and V is TRBV5-4; D is unclear. The CDR3 consists of 16 residues. The germline V and J ends were trimmed by 6 bases and 0 bases, with 15 bases remaining between them. The germline V gene has CDR1 SGHNT and CDR2 YYREEE (reference sequence). DNA of the CDR3: TGTGCCAGCACCAGAGGAGAAGGAGCGAACACCGGGGAGCTGTTTTTT. This sequence encodes CASTRGEGANTGELFF.

V usage is TRBV5-4 and J usage is TRBJ1-6, with D perhaps TRBD1 (6 bases). Trimming removed 0 bases at V and 8 bases at J, with 15 bases between. The CDR3 extends over 16 amino acids. Germline CDR1 reads SGHNT; CDR2 reads YYREEE (reference sequence). The CDR3 coding sequence is TGTGCCAGCAGCTTGGGACCCGGGACACCTTATTCACCCCTCCACTTT. Encoded protein: CASSLGPGTPYSPLHF. The whole variable domain, remainder taken from reference TRBV5-4 and TRBJ1-6, is ETGVTQSPTHLIKTRGQQVTLRCSSQSGHNTVSWYQQALGQGPQFIFQYYREEENGRGNFPPRFSGLQFPNYSSELNVNALELDDSALYLCASSLGPGTPYSPLHFGNGTRLTVT.

The chain couples TRBV5-1 to TRBJ2-3; 12 bases are a match to TRBD2. Germline trimming cut 6 bases from V and 4 bases from J; bases unmatched to any gene: 6. Germline values: CDR1 SGHRS, CDR2 YFSETQ. The CDR3 has 15 residues. The CDR3 DNA is TGCGCCAGCACTCTAGCGGGGGGGCCGTCAGATACGCAGTATTTT. The encoded protein is CASTLAGGPSDTQYF.

The J gene is TRBJ1-1, the V gene TRBV6-1, with TRBD1 matching 7 bases. This CDR3 is 16 amino acids long. V was clipped by 0 bases and J by 5 bases; unmatched bases: 9. Germline CDR1 is MNHNS and CDR2 is SASEGT. The CDR3 DNA reads TGTGCCAGCAGTGAAGCTTTAAGACAGGGTGGGACTGAAGCTTTCTTT. This translates into CASSEALRQGGTEAFF.